This TCR beta chain came from a study of cytomegalovirus exposure and HLA in healthy donors. Study-wide findings and caveats: Presence/absence analyses assumed roughly uniform sequencing depth across donors, which may not hold.

A note on this clone: As yet, its antigen is unknown.

Germline V gene sequence: CDR1 SQVTM, CDR2 ANQGSEA. The V and J ends lost 2 bases and 3 bases, in that order; junction bases with no gene match: 17. The CDR3 totals 20 residues. Amplification used 60 Vbeta primers and 13 Jbeta primers. The data were produced by immunoSEQ multiplex PCR, yet TCRdb's version contains in-frame clones alone and is incomplete. The sample lists 75,000 to 100,000 clones; about four fifths were seen once. Sequenced: PBMCs. The rearrangement links TRBV29-1 to TRBJ2-1; 12 bases fit TRBD2. The clonotype comes from an older woman in good health and CMV-seropositive. The CDR3 coding sequence is TGCAGCGTTGAAAAGAAGCGGCCTGTGACTAGCGGGAGTTTCTACAATGAGCAGTTCTTC. Amino acids: CSVEKKRPVTSGSFYNEQFF.